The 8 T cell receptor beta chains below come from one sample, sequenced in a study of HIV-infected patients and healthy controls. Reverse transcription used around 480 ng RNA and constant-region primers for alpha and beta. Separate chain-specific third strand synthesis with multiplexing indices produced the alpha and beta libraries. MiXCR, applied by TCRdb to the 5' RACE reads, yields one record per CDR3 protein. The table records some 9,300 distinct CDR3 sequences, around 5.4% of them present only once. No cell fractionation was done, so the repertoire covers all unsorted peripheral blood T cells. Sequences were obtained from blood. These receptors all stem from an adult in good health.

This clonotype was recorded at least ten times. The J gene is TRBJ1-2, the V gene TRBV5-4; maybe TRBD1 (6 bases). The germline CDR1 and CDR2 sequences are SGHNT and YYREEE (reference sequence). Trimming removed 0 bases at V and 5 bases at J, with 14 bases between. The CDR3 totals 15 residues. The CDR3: CASSLAPGAGYGYTF. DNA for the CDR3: TGTGCCAGCAGCTTGGCGCCGGGGGCTGGATATGGCTACACCTTC.

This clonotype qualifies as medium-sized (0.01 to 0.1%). The CDR3 bases are TGTGCCAGCAGCTTCCCCGGGACAGGAGAAGAGACCCAGTACTTC. It specifies CASSFPGTGEETQYF. The V call is TRBV5-6, the J call TRBJ2-5, with 8 bases that match TRBD1. The CDR3 extends over 15 amino acids. J lost 3 bases, V lost 2 bases, and 6 bases had no gene match. The germline V gene encodes CDR1 SGHDT and CDR2 YYEEEE. The full variable domain, in which reference TRBV5-6 and TRBJ2-5 provide the parts outside the CDR3, is DAGVTQSPTHLIKTRGQQVTLRCSPKSGHDTVSWYQQALGQGPQFIFQYYEEEERQRGNFPDRFSGHQFPNYSSELNVNALLLGDSALYLCASSFPGTGEETQYFGPGTRLLVL.

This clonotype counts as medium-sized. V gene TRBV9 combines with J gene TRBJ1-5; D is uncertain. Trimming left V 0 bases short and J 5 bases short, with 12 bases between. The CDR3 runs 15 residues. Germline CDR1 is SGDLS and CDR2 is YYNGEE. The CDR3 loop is CASSVGPGSYQPQHF. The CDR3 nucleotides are TGTGCCAGCAGCGTAGGGCCCGGCTCTTATCAGCCCCAGCATTTT. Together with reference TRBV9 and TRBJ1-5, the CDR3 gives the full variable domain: DSGVTQTPKHLITATGQRVTLRCSPRSGDLSVYWYQQSLDQGLQFLIQYYNGEERAKGNILERFSAQQFPDLHSELNLSSLELGDSALYFCASSVGPGSYQPQHFGDGTRLSIL.

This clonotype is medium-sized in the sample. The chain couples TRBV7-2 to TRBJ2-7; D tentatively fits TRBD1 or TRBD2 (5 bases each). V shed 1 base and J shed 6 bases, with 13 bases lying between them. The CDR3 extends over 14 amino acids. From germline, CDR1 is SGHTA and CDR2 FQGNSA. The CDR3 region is CASSLVGPYIEQYF. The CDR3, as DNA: TGTGCCAGCAGCTTAGTGGGACCCTATATCGAGCAGTACTTC.

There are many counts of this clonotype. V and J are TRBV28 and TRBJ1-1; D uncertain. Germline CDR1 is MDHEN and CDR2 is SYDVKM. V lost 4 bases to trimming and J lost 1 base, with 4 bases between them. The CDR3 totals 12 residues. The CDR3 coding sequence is TGTGCCAGCAGTTACCGGAACACTGAAGCTTTCTTT. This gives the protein CASSYRNTEAFF.

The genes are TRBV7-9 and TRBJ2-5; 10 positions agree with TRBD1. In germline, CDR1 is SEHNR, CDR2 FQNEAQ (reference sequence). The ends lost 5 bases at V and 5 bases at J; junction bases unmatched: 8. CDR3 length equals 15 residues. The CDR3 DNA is TGTGCCAGCAGCAACCGGGACAGGGGCGAGGAGACCCAGTACTTC. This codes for CASSNRDRGEETQYF.

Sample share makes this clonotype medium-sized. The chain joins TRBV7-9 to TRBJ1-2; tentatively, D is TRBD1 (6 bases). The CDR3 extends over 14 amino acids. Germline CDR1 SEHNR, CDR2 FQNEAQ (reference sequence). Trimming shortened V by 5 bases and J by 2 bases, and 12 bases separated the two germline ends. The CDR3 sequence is CASSRTEVNYGYTF. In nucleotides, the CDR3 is TGTGCCAGCAGCCGGACAGAGGTCAACTATGGCTACACCTTC.

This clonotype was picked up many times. The CDR3 coding sequence is TGTGCCAGTAGTATCGGACGAAACGGCTACACCTTC. The encoded protein is CASSIGRNGYTF. V usage is TRBV19 and J usage is TRBJ1-2, with unresolved D. Germline lookup yields CDR1 LNHDA and CDR2 SQIVND (reference sequence). Trimming removed 3 bases from V and 8 bases from J, with 10 bases in between. This CDR3 is built from 12 residues.